The 28 T cell receptor beta chains below all came from one sample that was sequenced in a study of cytomegalovirus exposure and HLA in healthy donors. Data came from immunoSEQ multiplex PCR; TCRdb stores just in-frame clones and leaves some out. Of approximately 150,000 clones listed, about 90% were seen once; the top ten hold approximately 3%. Sequencing was carried out using PBMCs. The receptor set was obtained from a woman between 18 and 29 years old in good health and CMV-seropositive.

The genes are TRBV6-1 and TRBJ1-1; D gene unclear. The CDR3 sequence is 12 residues long. The V end was cut by 3 bases, the J end by 5 bases, with 7 bases between. CDR1 is MNHNS and CDR2 is SASEGT in the germline V gene. The CDR3 DNA follows: TGTGCCAGCAGTGAGGGCAAAACTGAAGCTTTCTTT. Residues: CASSEGKTEAFF.

The V call is TRBV19, the J call TRBJ1-5, with D unresolved. The germline V gene has CDR1 LNHDA and CDR2 SQIVND (reference sequence). The CDR3 sequence is 15 residues long. V lost 3 bases to trimming and J lost 6 bases, with 15 bases between them. The CDR3 loop reads CASSMSGSRSQPQHF. In nucleotides, the CDR3 is TGTGCCAGTAGTATGTCAGGTTCGCGTTCTCAGCCCCAGCATTTT.

The V call is TRBV5-1, the J call TRBJ1-5; 7 bases map to TRBD1. This CDR3 has 14 amino acids. Germline V gene data show CDR1 as SGHRS and CDR2 as YFSETQ. With 6 bases clipped from V and 2 bases from J, the junction kept 5 bases outside the gene matches. CDR3 amino acids: CASKVGTGNQPQHF. The CDR3 DNA reads as TGCGCCAGCAAAGTTGGGACAGGCAATCAGCCCCAGCATTTT.

The chain combines TRBV18 with TRBJ2-5; possibly TRBD1 for D (6 bases). CDR1 is KGHSH, CDR2 LQKENI, per germline. V lost 3 bases, J lost 5 bases, and 19 bases lay in between. This CDR3 is 16 amino acids long. The CDR3 sequence: CASSPTTTVRGETQYF. In nucleotides, the CDR3 is TGTGCCAGCTCACCGACGACAACGGTGAGGGGGGAGACCCAGTACTTC.

The rearrangement links TRBV29-1 to TRBJ2-1; 9 bases match TRBD1. The length of the CDR3 is 13 residues. Germline V gene data show CDR1 as SQVTM and CDR2 as ANQGSEA. V lost 6 bases to trimming and J lost 7 bases; unmatched junction nucleotides: 7. The chain's CDR3 is CSVRTGVGNEQFF. The CDR3 DNA reads TGCAGCGTCAGGACAGGGGTCGGGAATGAGCAGTTCTTC.

The chain combines TRBV19 with TRBJ2-1; 7 nucleotides line up with TRBD2. From germline, CDR1 is LNHDA and CDR2 SQIVND (reference sequence). This CDR3 is built from 13 residues. The CDR3: CACSGVKHNEQFF. The DNA for the CDR3 is TGTGCGTGCAGCGGGGTAAAACACAATGAGCAGTTCTTC.

This clone was seen a few times. V and J are TRBV5-1 and TRBJ2-3; the match to TRBD2 covers 7 bases. Germline-derived CDR1 and CDR2 are SGHRS and YFSETQ. This CDR3 is built from 15 residues. V lost 0 bases and J lost 5; bases outside the gene matches: 6. CDR3 sequence (DNA): TGCGCCAGCAGCTTGGCCCGTGGGAGGGGAGATACGCAGTATTTT. Its protein is CASSLARGRGDTQYF. Using reference TRBV5-1 and TRBJ2-3 for the parts outside the CDR3, the full variable domain is KAGVTQTPRYLIKTRGQQVTLSCSPISGHRSVSWYQQTPGQGLQFLFEYFSETQRNKGNFPGRFSGRQFSNSRSEMNVSTLELGDSALYLCASSLARGRGDTQYFGPGTRLTVL.

The rearrangement uses TRBV2 and TRBJ2-7, with TRBD2 matching 7 bases. The germline gives CDR1 SNHLY, CDR2 FYNNEI. V lost 6 bases, J lost 0 bases, and 8 bases stayed unmatched. This CDR3 has 15 amino acids. The CDR3 sequence: CASRGRSGDSYEQYF. Written as DNA, the CDR3 is TGTGCCAGCAGAGGGCGCAGCGGGGACTCCTACGAGCAGTACTTC.

The chain recombines TRBV6-1 with TRBJ2-7; 11 nucleotides match TRBD1. The CDR3 totals 15 residues. The J segment lost 3 bases and the V segment lost 6 bases, leaving 7 bases of the junction unmatched. The germline V gene has CDR1 MNHNS and CDR2 SASEGT. CDR3 in amino acids: CASSQAGTGGYEQYF. CDR3 nucleotide sequence: TGTGCCAGCAGCCAAGCCGGGACAGGGGGCTACGAGCAGTACTTC.

The chain is built from TRBV12-5 and TRBJ2-6; TRBD2 agrees at 8 bases. V shed 3 bases and J 0 bases; nucleotides not matched to a gene: 16. From germline, CDR1 is LGHNT and CDR2 FRNRAP. The CDR3 covers 21 residues. CDR3 coding DNA: TGTGCTAGTGGTTTCCACCCTCGGGGGGGAATCCCTTCCTCTGGGGCCAACGTCCTGACTTTC. Translation: CASGFHPRGGIPSSGANVLTF.

The chain uses TRBV6-5 and TRBJ2-7; 10 bases match TRBD1. This CDR3 is 15 amino acids long. The J segment lost 6 bases and the V segment lost 6 bases, leaving 11 bases of the junction unmatched. The germline CDR1 and CDR2 sequences are MNHEY and SVGAGI. The CDR3 region is CASSWGGQGLGEQYF. The CDR3, as DNA: TGTGCCAGCAGCTGGGGGGGACAGGGGCTCGGCGAGCAGTACTTC.

The rearrangement links TRBV6-5 to TRBJ2-1; 9 nucleotides line up with TRBD2. The CDR3 spans 14 residues. The V and J ends lost 5 bases and 1 base, in that order; junction bases with no gene match: 0. The germline CDR1 and CDR2 sequences are MNHEY and SVGAGI. CDR3 nucleotides: TGTGCCAGCAGTACTAGCGGGTCCTACAATGAGCAGTTCTTC. Translated, it gives CASSTSGSYNEQFF.

The chain links TRBV5-5 to TRBJ2-1; 8 bases are a match to TRBD2. The CDR3 is 15 amino acids. Germline CDR1 is SGHKS and CDR2 is YYEKEE (reference sequence). Trimming removed 4 bases from V and 9 bases from J; junction bases left unmatched: 12. CDR3 sequence reads: CASSHTGLEYGEQFF. DNA for the CDR3: TGTGCCAGCAGCCATACGGGACTAGAGTATGGTGAGCAGTTCTTC.

This chain links TRBV11-2 with TRBJ2-7, with D hard to call. V was shortened by 1 base and J by 6 bases, with 10 bases between the two germline ends. CDR1 is SGHAT, CDR2 FQNNGV, per germline. The CDR3 is made up of 13 amino acids. CDR3 amino acids: CASSLVLVPEQYF. In DNA form, the CDR3 reads TGTGCCAGCAGCTTAGTGTTAGTCCCCGAGCAGTACTTC.

The chain has TRBV19 and TRBJ1-5; maybe TRBD1 (6 bases). Germline V CDR1 and CDR2: LNHDA, SQIVND (reference sequence). Trimming removed 3 bases from V and 2 bases from J, with 14 bases in between. The CDR3 has 16 residues. CDR3 region: CASSILGTSGNQPQHF. CDR3 nucleotide sequence: TGTGCCAGTAGTATTTTGGGGACATCGGGCAATCAGCCCCAGCATTTT.

The chain couples TRBV9 to TRBJ2-2; 14 bases map to TRBD2. This CDR3 has 16 amino acids. J gave up 7 bases and V 3 bases, and 5 bases lay outside the gene matches. Germline V gene sequence: CDR1 SGDLS, CDR2 YYNGEE. The DNA for the CDR3 is TGTGCCAGCAGCGAGGGACTAGCGGGAGCAGTCGGGGAGCTGTTTTTT. This encodes CASSEGLAGAVGELFF.

The chain links TRBV27 to TRBJ2-1; 7 positions match TRBD2. CDR1 is MNHEY and CDR2 is SMNVEV in the germline V gene (reference sequence). The J segment lost 4 bases and the V segment lost 5 bases, leaving 11 bases of the junction unmatched. CDR3 size: 16 residues. The CDR3 spells CASSHLAGLTYNEQFF. CDR3 coding DNA: TGTGCCAGCAGTCACCTCGCGGGACTAACATACAATGAGCAGTTCTTC.

CDR3 sequence reads: CASSLGQGASNEQFF. CDR3 sequence (DNA): TGTGCCAGCAGCCTCGGACAGGGGGCCTCCAATGAGCAGTTCTTC. This chain connects TRBV5-4 to TRBJ2-1; 11 bases agree with TRBD1. J lost 6 bases, V lost 4 bases, and 6 bases had no gene match. This CDR3 is 15 amino acids long. The germline gives CDR1 SGHNT, CDR2 YYREEE (reference sequence). The full variable domain, its missing parts supplied by reference TRBV5-4 and TRBJ2-1, is ETGVTQSPTHLIKTRGQQVTLRCSSQSGHNTVSWYQQALGQGPQFIFQYYREEENGRGNFPPRFSGLQFPNYSSELNVNALELDDSALYLCASSLGQGASNEQFFGPGTRLTVL.

The chain joins TRBV18 to TRBJ2-1, with 8 nucleotides matching TRBD1. CDR1 is KGHSH, CDR2 LQKENI, per germline. With 3 bases clipped from V and 6 bases from J, the junction kept 16 bases outside the gene matches. The CDR3 runs to 18 residues. The CDR3 loop is CASSPGTGWGSLGNEQFF. The CDR3 nucleotides read TGTGCCAGCTCACCCGGGACAGGCTGGGGTAGCCTAGGCAATGAGCAGTTCTTC.

This clone has only a few counts. The chain carries TRBV27 and TRBJ1-6, with 9 nucleotides matching TRBD1. Trimming cost V 0 bases and J 12 bases; bases outside gene matches: 9. CDR1 MNHEY and CDR2 SMNVEV come from the germline V gene (reference sequence). The CDR3 sequence is 16 residues long. In DNA form, the CDR3 reads TGTGCCAGCAGTTTATCGATAACAGGGGGCGCGGGACCCCTCCACTTT. This translates into CASSLSITGGAGPLHF.

The DNA of the CDR3 is TGCGCCAGCAGTGAGTCGGCGGGATCCCCCTACGAGCAGTACTTC. Amino acid sequence: CASSESAGSPYEQYF. This rearrangement joins TRBV10-2 to TRBJ2-7; D is perhaps TRBD2 (6 bases). The germline gives CDR1 WSHSY, CDR2 SAAADI. There are 15 residues in the CDR3. Trimming took off 0 bases at V and 2 bases at J, with 11 bases between the two ends.

The chain is built from TRBV6-6 and TRBJ1-5, with D tentatively TRBD1 (6 bases). This CDR3 is built from 14 residues. Germline values: CDR1 MNHNY, CDR2 SVGAGI (reference sequence). V was clipped by 11 bases and J by 0 bases, with 14 bases between them. As DNA, the CDR3 is TGTGCCGTGTACGAGGGGGTTAGCAATCAGCCCCAGCATTTT. Residues: CAVYEGVSNQPQHF.

This chain uses TRBV30 with TRBJ2-3; tentatively, D is TRBD2 (6 bases). CDR3 length: 15 amino acids. Trimming cost V 0 bases and J 0 bases, with 10 bases left between them. The germline CDR1 and CDR2 sequences are GTSNPN and SVGIG (reference sequence). The CDR3, as DNA: TGTGCCTGGAGTGTAACCGGGACTAGCACAGATACGCAGTATTTT. This encodes CAWSVTGTSTDTQYF.

The chain links TRBV6-4 to TRBJ2-4; 7 positions match TRBD1. The CDR3 has 16 amino acids. The V segment lost 0 bases and the J segment 3 bases; nucleotides outside the gene matches: 5. Germline CDR1 and CDR2: MRHNA and SNTAGT. CDR3 bases: TGTGCCAGCAGTGACTCTAGGGGACAGAGCAAAAACATTCAGTACTTC. Translating it yields CASSDSRGQSKNIQYF.

V gene TRBV11-2 combines with J gene TRBJ2-3, with TRBD1 identical over 7 bases. The CDR3 totals 17 residues. Unmatched junction bases numbered 6, after V lost 0 bases and J lost 0 bases. Per the germline V gene, CDR1 is SGHAT and CDR2 is FQNNGV. This chain's CDR3 is CASSLDLGDRSTDTQYF. DNA for the CDR3: TGTGCCAGCAGCTTAGATTTAGGGGACAGAAGCACAGATACGCAGTATTTT.

The J gene is TRBJ2-7, the V gene TRBV30; TRBD1 matches 7 bases. This CDR3 has 16 amino acids. Germline-derived CDR1 and CDR2 are GTSNPN and SVGIG (reference sequence). The J segment lost 0 bases and the V segment lost 1 base, leaving 9 bases of the junction unmatched. The CDR3 here is CAWSGDRTPSSYEQYF. In DNA form, the CDR3 reads TGTGCCTGGAGTGGGGACAGAACCCCGAGCTCCTACGAGCAGTACTTC.

This chain connects TRBV29-1 to TRBJ2-3, with TRBD2 as a possible D gene (6 bases). The ends were cut back, 7 bases at V and 1 base at J, with 12 bases in the middle. Germline CDR1 reads SQVTM; CDR2 reads ANQGSEA. CDR3 length: 13 residues. In nucleotides, the CDR3 is TGCAGCGCCGCCGGGGGTGGCACAGATACGCAGTATTTT. It encodes CSAAGGGTDTQYF.

The chain uses TRBV6-1 and TRBJ2-1; 8 bases are a match to TRBD2. V was pared by 1 base and J by 4 bases, with 6 bases of the junction left unmatched. This CDR3 is built from 16 residues. In germline, CDR1 is MNHNS, CDR2 SASEGT. The CDR3 spells CASSEEAGALYNEQFF. The CDR3 nucleotides read TGTGCCAGCAGTGAAGAAGCGGGGGCCTTATACAATGAGCAGTTCTTC.